These T cell receptor beta chains were read from a single sample in a study of T cell changes during pregnancy in multiple sclerosis. Assay used: immunoSEQ multiplex PCR; TCRdb lists only in-frame clones, some missing. The sample carries 25,000 or so clones, around 90% recorded once. Sequenced material: CD8+ T cells from peripheral blood mononuclear cells, taken before pregnancy. Receptors were obtained from a female donor with multiple sclerosis, enrolled in a pregnancy study. The CDR3 runs from the conserved cysteine through the conserved F or W. D genes are given only for firm matches. Only part of the rows carry a size: once, few, many, or a class if the clone is expanded.

cdr3_nt	cdr3_aa	v_call	clone_size	d_call	j_call
TGCGCCAGCAGCCAAGATCGACTAGCGGGCCTCACAGATACGCAGTATTTT	CASSQDRLAGLTDTQYF	TRBV4-3	-	TRBD2	TRBJ2-3
TGTGCCAGCAGCGTAGAGATAGGACTAGCGGGGAACACCGGGGAGCTGTTTTTT	CASSVEIGLAGNTGELFF	TRBV9	-	TRBD2	TRBJ2-2
TGTGCCAGCAGCAAGGCGATAGGGGATCAGCCCCAGCATTTT	CASSKAIGDQPQHF	TRBV7-9	-	-	TRBJ1-5
TGTGCCAGCAGTTTTCAGGGAAGCTACGAGCAGTACTTC	CASSFQGSYEQYF	TRBV27	-	-	TRBJ2-7
TGTGCCAGCAGTGCCCGGGACAGGGGAATTGCAGATACGCAGTATTTT	CASSARDRGIADTQYF	TRBV28	-	TRBD1	TRBJ2-3
TGTGCCAGCAGTTTGTCCGACACCGGGGAGCTGTTTTTT	CASSLSDTGELFF	TRBV27	once	-	TRBJ2-2
TGTGCCAGCAGTTGGGGACAGTACAATGAGCAGTTCTTC	CASSWGQYNEQFF	TRBV27	few	TRBD1	TRBJ2-1
TGTGCCAGCAGTGAATATTGGTCCCGGGAGGGCCCACGCGAGCAGTACTTC	CASSEYWSREGPREQYF	TRBV25-1	-	TRBD2	TRBJ2-7
TGTGCCAGCAGCTTGGGACAGGGGGATGTTTACGAGCAGTACTTC	CASSLGQGDVYEQYF	TRBV11-1	-	TRBD1	TRBJ2-7
TGTGCCAGCAGCGTCGGGACAGGGGTGGATACGCAGTATTTT	CASSVGTGVDTQYF	TRBV9	-	TRBD1	TRBJ2-3
TGTGCCAGCAGCTTAGGCAGGGGGCTTGGCGAGCAGTACTTC	CASSLGRGLGEQYF	TRBV7-9	-	TRBD1	TRBJ2-7
TGTGCCAGCAGTGAGACGGAGTCCACTGAAGCTTTCTTT	CASSETESTEAFF	TRBV6-1	-	-	TRBJ1-1
TGTGCCACCAGCCCTAAGGGGGGAGGGGCCAACACCGGGGAGCTGTTTTTT	CATSPKGGGANTGELFF	TRBV15	-	-	TRBJ2-2
TGTGCCATCAGTGCCGGGGAGAATCAGCCCCAGCATTTT	CAISAGENQPQHF	TRBV10-3	-	-	TRBJ1-5